This TCR beta chain was recorded in a study of regulatory T cells in long-lasting Graves disease. Study-wide points: Persistent disease exhibited a predilection for TRBV28, TRBJ1-2 and TRBJ2-5.

V was clipped by 5 bases and J by 9 bases; unmatched bases: 11. The CDR3 length is 13 residues. CDR1 is GTSNPN, CDR2 SVGIG, per germline (reference sequence). This clonotype came up many times. Its specificity is unknown. Time point specified: newly diagnosed GD, antithyroid drugs for less than 3 months. Following extraction of RNA from PBMCs, that RNA was used to make the TCR library. CDR3 regions were amplified by Arm-PCR using iRepertoire HTBI primers to build TCR beta libraries. In TCRdb, the multiplex PCR reads were re-called with MiXCR into one record per CDR3 protein. The sample carries some 460,000 distinct CDR3 sequences, around 15% recorded once. These records were also assigned to another study, of T cells in Graves' hyperthyroidism and ophthalmopathy. From that second work: The HTBI primer set served for first-round RT-PCR of the TCR CDR3.

The sequence came from a man in his forties or fifties with Graves disease. The chain is built from TRBV30 and TRBJ2-3; TRBD1 matches at 7 bases. The sequences come from peripheral blood mononuclear cells (PBMCs), collected at new diagnosis, from a patient treated with antithyroid drugs. CDR3: CAWSQGLTETQYF. Written as DNA, the CDR3 is TGTGCCTGGTCACAGGGGTTGACTGAGACGCAGTATTTT.